This T cell receptor (beta chain) was captured by sequencing in a study of beta chain features in type 1 diabetes. Study outcomes and limitations: There was a moderate but significant shortening of TCRB CDR3s in all four CD4+ subsets of Type 1 diabetes patients.

The authors reverse transcribed all of the isolated RNA, so sequencing captured expressed TCRB transcripts. Assay: immunoSEQ multiplex PCR; the TCRdb copy retains only in-frame clones and omits some. Of about 360,000 clones listed, over 9.5% are singletons. Germline V gives CDR1 MDHEN, CDR2 SYDVKM. CDR3 length: 14 residues. V lost 7 bases to trimming and J lost 4 bases; unmatched junction nucleotides: 8. On this clone: Its antigen is not known.

The sequence came from a man in his late teens or twenties in good health. The chain carries TRBV28 and TRBJ2-7; 9 positions match TRBD2. The sequenced sample consisted of naive CD4+ T cells from blood. The CDR3 nucleotides are TGTGCCAGCACCTATAGCGGGAGAGGGTACGAGCAGTACTTC. Protein sequence: CASTYSGRGYEQYF.